This T cell receptor (beta chain) was profiled in a study of early T cells in non-severe SARS-CoV-2 infection. Whole-study context: With bulk RNA from unsorted whole blood as input, sequencing yielded unpaired chains.

Attachment of unique molecular identifiers was made to individual cDNA molecules. TCRdb processed the 5' RACE reads anew with MiXCR; each CDR3 protein has one entry. The data show under 90,000 distinct CDR3 sequences, with approximately 13% seen just once and about 6.4% held by the top ten. CDR1 and CDR2 (germline): MNHEY, SVGAGI. The CDR3 contains 13 residues. V lost 4 bases to trimming and J lost 2 bases, with 8 bases between them. With regard to this clonotype: No antigen is known for it.

General observations from the study: Using VDJdb, the matching emphasized anti-spike CD8 responses while missing private and CD4 specificities.

Sequencing was performed on whole blood. This receptor was identified in an adult who was a healthcare worker with PCR-confirmed SARS-CoV-2 infection or an uninfected control (not recorded which). V gene TRBV6-5 combines with J gene TRBJ2-5; a possible D gene is TRBD2 (6 bases). The chain's CDR3 is CASSFGGQETQYF. The CDR3 region has the DNA TGTGCCAGCAGTTTCGGGGGACAAGAGACCCAGTACTTC.